The rows below give T cell receptor beta chains drawn from one sample of a study of blood T cell repertoires in COVID-19. This table comes from immunoSEQ multiplex PCR, and its TCRdb copy is limited to in-frame clones, with some not included. The table has roughly 330,000 clones, under 90% seen once; the top ten hold roughly 10%. What was sequenced was PBMCs or T cells enriched from blood (not recorded which). The source is a woman under 30 who had recovered from COVID-19. The CDR3 runs from the conserved cysteine through the conserved F or W. Fields, in order: J gene, V gene, clone size, D gene, CDR3 DNA, CDR3 protein. A D gene is named only where the DNA matches it firmly. Expanded clones get a size class; other rows say once, few or many, or leave the size out.

j_gene: TRBJ1-4
v_gene: TRBV14
abundance: -
d_gene: -
CDR3nt: TGTGCCAGCAGCTATAAACAGGGAGAGTATGAAAAACTGTTTTTT
CDR3aa: CASSYKQGEYEKLFF

j_gene: TRBJ1-2
v_gene: TRBV5-6
abundance: -
d_gene: -
CDR3nt: TGTGCCAGCAGCTTCATTGAGGTTAACTATGGCTACACCTTC
CDR3aa: CASSFIEVNYGYTF

j_gene: TRBJ1-4
v_gene: TRBV5-1
abundance: -
d_gene: TRBD1
CDR3nt: TGCGCCAGCAGCCGATCCCCACAGGGGGGAAATGAAAAACTGTTTTTT
CDR3aa: CASSRSPQGGNEKLFF

j_gene: TRBJ2-2
v_gene: TRBV27
abundance: -
d_gene: TRBD2
CDR3nt: TGTGCCAGCAGTGGGGGGGGAACCGGGGAGCTGTTTTTT
CDR3aa: CASSGGGTGELFF

j_gene: TRBJ2-3
v_gene: TRBV7-8
abundance: -
d_gene: TRBD1
CDR3nt: TGTGCCAGCAGCTTAGGGACAGGGTTCTCTAATGCAGGGGATACGCAGTATTTT
CDR3aa: CASSLGTGFSNAGDTQYF

j_gene: TRBJ2-3
v_gene: TRBV29-1
abundance: -
d_gene: -
CDR3nt: TGCAGCGTTGCGCTCGGGGGGCTTGGGGATACGCAGTATTTT
CDR3aa: CSVALGGLGDTQYF

j_gene: TRBJ1-5
v_gene: TRBV10-2
abundance: -
d_gene: -
CDR3nt: TGCGCCAGCAGTGAGGGGAGTCAGCCCCAGCATTTT
CDR3aa: CASSEGSQPQHF

j_gene: TRBJ2-7
v_gene: TRBV7-2
abundance: -
d_gene: TRBD2
CDR3nt: TGTGCCAGCAGCGTTAGCGGGGATACCTACGAGCAGTACTTC
CDR3aa: CASSVSGDTYEQYF

j_gene: TRBJ1-2
v_gene: TRBV19
abundance: many
d_gene: -
CDR3nt: TGTGCCAGTAGAAAACTGGGAGGGGCCGACTATGGCTACACCTTC
CDR3aa: CASRKLGGADYGYTF

j_gene: TRBJ2-7
v_gene: TRBV28
abundance: -
d_gene: TRBD2
CDR3nt: TGTGCCAGTCACGGGACTAGCGGGAAGAGCTCCTACGAGCAGTACTTC
CDR3aa: CASHGTSGKSSYEQYF

j_gene: TRBJ1-3
v_gene: TRBV21-1
abundance: -
d_gene: -
CDR3nt: TGTGCCAGCAGTCGGTCCGAGGGGGCTCTCTCTGGAAACACCATATATTTT
CDR3aa: CASSRSEGALSGNTIYF

j_gene: TRBJ1-1
v_gene: TRBV27
abundance: -
d_gene: -
CDR3nt: TGTGCCAGCAGTGCGGGGGCGTCATACATGAACACTGAAGCTTTCTTT
CDR3aa: CASSAGASYMNTEAFF

j_gene: TRBJ1-3
v_gene: TRBV4-1
abundance: -
d_gene: -
CDR3nt: TGCGCCAGCAGCCACCCTGTAAGAGACTCTGGAAACACCATATATTTT
CDR3aa: CASSHPVRDSGNTIYF

j_gene: TRBJ2-7
v_gene: TRBV5-1
abundance: -
d_gene: TRBD2
CDR3nt: TGCGCCAGCAGCTTGGGACTAGCGGGAGGAGAGCAGTACTTC
CDR3aa: CASSLGLAGGEQYF

j_gene: TRBJ1-4
v_gene: TRBV3-1/TRBV3-2
abundance: -
d_gene: TRBD1
CDR3nt: TGTGCCAGCAGCTGGCCGGGACAGGGTGAAAAACTGTTTTTT
CDR3aa: CASSWPGQGEKLFF

j_gene: TRBJ2-3
v_gene: TRBV5-1
abundance: -
d_gene: -
CDR3nt: TGCGCCAGCAGCCGTCCACTAGTGACAGATACGCAGTATTTT
CDR3aa: CASSRPLVTDTQYF

j_gene: TRBJ1-2
v_gene: TRBV7-2
abundance: -
d_gene: TRBD1
CDR3nt: TGTGCCAGCAGCTCGGGACAGGGGGGGTATGGCTACACCTTC
CDR3aa: CASSSGQGGYGYTF

j_gene: TRBJ1-2
v_gene: TRBV30
abundance: -
d_gene: -
CDR3nt: TGTGCCTGGAGTGTAATGCAGGGGAACTATGGCTACACCTTC
CDR3aa: CAWSVMQGNYGYTF

j_gene: TRBJ1-1
v_gene: TRBV11-3
abundance: -
d_gene: -
CDR3nt: TGTGCCAGCAGCTTAGCGGGCCAGGGCAACACTGAAGCTTTCTTT
CDR3aa: CASSLAGQGNTEAFF

j_gene: TRBJ1-6
v_gene: TRBV19
abundance: -
d_gene: TRBD1
CDR3nt: TGTGCCAGTAAGGACGGGACAGGGTGGTCACCCCTCCACTTT
CDR3aa: CASKDGTGWSPLHF

j_gene: TRBJ1-2
v_gene: TRBV28
abundance: -
d_gene: TRBD1
CDR3nt: TGTGCCAGCAGTCGTAGTGACAGGGCCTATGGCTACACCTTC
CDR3aa: CASSRSDRAYGYTF

j_gene: TRBJ1-2
v_gene: TRBV27
abundance: -
d_gene: TRBD1
CDR3nt: TGTGCCAGCAGTTTAGCAGGGGGCAAAAACGGCTACACCTTC
CDR3aa: CASSLAGGKNGYTF

j_gene: TRBJ2-1
v_gene: TRBV4-1
abundance: -
d_gene: -
CDR3nt: TGCGCCAGCAGCCAAGTAGTTAGTGGCTCCTACAATGAGCAGTTCTTC
CDR3aa: CASSQVVSGSYNEQFF

j_gene: TRBJ2-3
v_gene: TRBV19
abundance: -
d_gene: TRBD2
CDR3nt: TGTGCCAGTAGTGACCTAGCGGGGGTTCAAAGCACAGATACGCAGTATTTT
CDR3aa: CASSDLAGVQSTDTQYF

j_gene: TRBJ1-1
v_gene: TRBV11-3
abundance: -
d_gene: -
CDR3nt: TGTGCCAGCAGTAAGGGGGCTGAAGCTTTCTTT
CDR3aa: CASSKGAEAFF

j_gene: TRBJ2-3
v_gene: TRBV4-1
abundance: -
d_gene: TRBD2
CDR3nt: TGCGCCAGCAGCCGCGCTGGGGCTAGCGGGAGAGGTAGGGCAGATACGCAGTATTTT
CDR3aa: CASSRAGASGRGRADTQYF

j_gene: TRBJ1-3
v_gene: TRBV30
abundance: -
d_gene: -
CDR3nt: TGTGCCTGGAGTGTATGGAGCTCTGGAAACACCATATATTTT
CDR3aa: CAWSVWSSGNTIYF

j_gene: TRBJ2-2
v_gene: TRBV4-1
abundance: once
d_gene: TRBD1
CDR3nt: TGCGCCAGCAGCCGAGACCCCGGGACAGCAACGAACACCGGGGAGCTGTTTTTT
CDR3aa: CASSRDPGTATNTGELFF

j_gene: TRBJ1-1
v_gene: TRBV10-3
abundance: once
d_gene: -
CDR3nt: TGTGCCATCAGTACTGGGGCTGACACTGAAGCTTTCTTT
CDR3aa: CAISTGADTEAFF

j_gene: TRBJ2-1
v_gene: TRBV24-1
abundance: -
d_gene: TRBD2
CDR3nt: TGTGCCACCAGGTCTAGGTGGAGCGGGAGGGAGGGTGAGCAGTTCTTC
CDR3aa: CATRSRWSGREGEQFF

j_gene: TRBJ1-2
v_gene: TRBV30
abundance: -
d_gene: -
CDR3nt: TGTGCCTGGAGGGGGGACATCTATGGCTACACCTTC
CDR3aa: CAWRGDIYGYTF

j_gene: TRBJ1-5
v_gene: TRBV5-1
abundance: once
d_gene: TRBD1
CDR3nt: TGCGCCAGCAGCTTGTTTCCTCAGGGGGCTAGCAATCAGCCCCAGCATTTT
CDR3aa: CASSLFPQGASNQPQHF

j_gene: TRBJ1-5
v_gene: TRBV29-1
abundance: -
d_gene: TRBD1
CDR3nt: TGCAGCGTTGGTGGGACAGGGGACAATCAGCCCCAGCATTTT
CDR3aa: CSVGGTGDNQPQHF